Each of the 31 T cell receptor beta chains below was sequenced from the same sample in a study of blood T cells in healthy people across ages. It was with a sample-barcoded 5' primer and a J-beta primer mix that a second PCR of roughly 7 to 12 cycles was run. Each CDR3 protein gets one entry after TCRdb re-called the 5' RACE reads with MiXCR. The sample gives 600,000 to 1,000,000 distinct CDR3 sequences, around a quarter of which show up once; more than 3% is in the top ten. The same data also contributed to another study, on T cells of mothers and their children.

The sequenced sample was blood. These TCRs come from a boy under 18 in good health.

The chain carries TRBV5-5 and TRBJ1-2, with D unclear. The ends were cut back, 0 bases at V and 2 bases at J, with 20 bases in the middle. The CDR3 contains 18 residues. Germline V gene lookup returns CDR1 SGHKS and CDR2 YYEKEE (reference sequence). The CDR3 spells CASSLVPLRAVFNYGYTF. The CDR3 DNA follows: TGTGCCAGCAGCTTGGTCCCTTTACGGGCCGTCTTCAACTATGGCTACACCTTC.

The V and J genes are TRBV16 and TRBJ1-6, with D unclear. Germline lookup yields CDR1 KGHSY and CDR2 FQNENV. V was shortened by 2 bases and J by 5 bases, with 7 bases between the two germline ends. This CDR3 comprises 14 residues. CDR3 in amino acids: CASSQGQNNSPLHF. The CDR3 coding sequence is TGTGCCAGCAGCCAAGGGCAGAATAATTCACCCCTCCACTTT.

The V call is TRBV28, the J call TRBJ2-5, with unresolved D. The J call is in doubt because the DNA end fits TRBJ2-7 better. From germline, CDR1 is MDHEN and CDR2 SYDVKM. The CDR3 has 13 amino acids. The CDR3 DNA is TGTGCCAGCAGTCTCCCTGATAGTGGCGAGCAGTACTTC. It specifies CASSLPDSGEQYF.

CDR3 protein: CASTRGRGNTEAFF. The CDR3 bases are TGTGCCAGCACCAGGGGACGGGGGAACACTGAAGCTTTCTTT. The rearrangement links TRBV6-5 to TRBJ1-1; D is perhaps TRBD1 (6 bases). The CDR3 covers 14 residues. CDR1 and CDR2 from the germline V gene are MNHEY and SVGAGI. V gave up 7 bases and J gave up 1 base, with 13 bases separating them.

The genes are TRBV28 and TRBJ2-5, with D hard to call. The J call may be mistaken, given a closer DNA end match to TRBJ2-1. This CDR3 has 12 residues. Germline assignment: CDR1 MDHEN and CDR2 SYDVKM. Written as DNA, the CDR3 is TGTGCCAGCAGCTACAGTGGGCTGTCGCAGTTCTTC. Its protein product is CASSYSGLSQFF.

The rearrangement joins TRBV4-1 to TRBJ1-4; 7 bases are a match to TRBD1. The germline V gene has CDR1 MGHRA and CDR2 YSYEKL. This CDR3 spans 16 amino acids. After removal of 1 base from V and 6 bases from J, the junction contained 8 bases not matched to a gene. The CDR3 here is CASSQGIGTVYEKLFF. The CDR3 nucleotides are TGCGCCAGCAGCCAAGGAATCGGGACAGTTTATGAAAAACTGTTTTTT.

The rearrangement links TRBV6-1 to TRBJ2-7; D possibly matches TRBD1 or TRBD2 (5 bases each). V was pared by 8 bases and J by 6 bases, with 29 bases between. The CDR3 has 17 residues. The germline V gene encodes CDR1 MNHNS and CDR2 SASEGT. The CDR3 nucleotides are TGTGCCAGCGAACTTAGGGACGGTCCCTTTTACACCGGCGAGCAGTACTTC. Protein product: CASELRDGPFYTGEQYF.

This chain connects TRBV20-1 to TRBJ2-5; 7 positions agree with TRBD2. CDR1 is DFQATT and CDR2 is SNEGSKA in the germline V gene (reference sequence). After removal of 6 bases from V and 2 bases from J, the junction contained 9 bases not matched to a gene. The CDR3 extends over 14 amino acids. The CDR3: CSAPLASGQETQYF. CDR3 in DNA: TGCAGTGCCCCCCTGGCTAGCGGTCAAGAGACCCAGTACTTC.

The chain uses TRBV29-1 and TRBJ1-4; the D gene is possibly TRBD1 (5 bases). The CDR3 contains 13 residues. The germline CDR1 and CDR2 sequences are SQVTM and ANQGSEA. V lost 4 bases, J lost 5 bases, and 11 bases lay in between. The CDR3 spells CSVGGRTNEKLFF. CDR3 coding DNA: TGCAGCGTTGGGGGCAGGACAAATGAAAAACTGTTTTTT.

This clonotype occurred a few times. V and J are TRBV7-2 and TRBJ2-1, with TRBD1 matching 7 bases. The J segment lost 3 bases and the V segment lost 5 bases, leaving 7 bases of the junction unmatched. The CDR3 loop spans 15 amino acids. From germline, CDR1 is SGHTA and CDR2 FQGNSA. CDR3 DNA: TGTGCCAGCAGCCCCTCTTCAGGGGGCTACAATGAGCAGTTCTTC. Amino acids: CASSPSSGGYNEQFF. Using reference TRBV7-2 and TRBJ2-1 for the parts outside the CDR3, the full variable domain is GAGVSQSPSNKVTEKGKDVELRCDPISGHTALYWYRQSLGQGLEFLIYFQGNSAPDKSGLPSDRFSAERTGGSVSTLTIQRTQQEDSAVYLCASSPSSGGYNEQFFGPGTRLTVL.

This clonotype showed up just a few times. The chain carries TRBV27 and TRBJ1-2, with unresolved D. The CDR3 totals 14 residues. V was shortened by 1 base and J by 4 bases, with 10 bases between the two germline ends. Per the germline V gene, CDR1 is MNHEY and CDR2 is SMNVEV (reference sequence). The CDR3 nucleotides read TGTGCCAGCAGTTTATTGGGAGGTGGCTATGGCTACACCTTC. This sequence encodes CASSLLGGGYGYTF.

V usage is TRBV7-2 and J usage is TRBJ2-3; tentative D call: TRBD2 (5 bases). Germline V gene sequence: CDR1 SGHTA, CDR2 FQGNSA. The germline V and J ends were trimmed by 5 bases and 5 bases, with 11 bases remaining between them. CDR3 length: 13 residues. The CDR3 bases are TGTGCCAGCAGCCCCCTCGGGGTAGATACGCAGTATTTT. Protein sequence: CASSPLGVDTQYF.

Notes on this clonotype: A read error may explain this, as a much larger clone is one base away. The chain carries TRBV12-3 or TRBV12-4 and TRBJ2-7, with D uncertain. This CDR3 is 13 amino acids long. Trimming left V 3 bases short and J 2 bases short, with 8 bases between. CDR3 protein: CASSLTHTYEQYF. The CDR3, as DNA: TGTGCCAGCAGTTTGACACATACCTACGAGCAGTACTTC.

This clonotype showed up just a few times. The rearrangement uses TRBV7-3 and TRBJ2-5, with a possible D match to TRBD1 (6 bases). This CDR3 region has 15 residues. CDR1 SGHTA and CDR2 FQGTGA come from the germline V gene. Trimming left V 0 bases short and J 4 bases short, with 12 bases between. CDR3 nucleotide sequence: TGTGCCAGCAGCTTAACATTCACCAGGGGAGAGACCCAGTACTTC. Residues: CASSLTFTRGETQYF.

The chain joins TRBV5-1 to TRBJ2-7, with 9 bases that match TRBD1. The CDR3 runs to 14 residues. Germline assignment: CDR1 SGHRS and CDR2 YFSETQ. V lost 1 base to trimming and J lost 5 bases; unmatched junction nucleotides: 4. CDR3 sequence (DNA): TGCGCCAGCAGCTTGTGGAGACAGGGGGACGAGCAGTACTTC. It specifies CASSLWRQGDEQYF.

This clonotype was counted between two and nine times. The chain links TRBV20-1 to TRBJ2-5; perhaps TRBD1 as D (5 bases). Trimming shortened V by 1 base and J by 5 bases, and 23 bases separated the two germline ends. This CDR3 is 17 amino acids long. The germline CDR1 and CDR2 sequences are DFQATT and SNEGSKA (reference sequence). CDR3 sequence (DNA): TGCAGTGCTAGAGCTGGGGCTGGGAAAGGTGTCGGGGAGACCCAGTACTTC. This codes for CSARAGAGKGVGETQYF.

Of note for this clonotype: Sequence at one end of the junction differs from germline and may be a read error. This chain uses TRBV20-1 with TRBJ2-7, with D perhaps matching TRBD1 (6 bases). The CDR3 is made up of 13 amino acids. CDR1 and CDR2 (germline): DFQATT, SNEGSKA (reference sequence). CDR3 bases: TGCAGTGCTCCAGGACAGCCCCGGGACGAGCAGTGCTTC. It codes for CSAPGQPRDEQCF.

This clonotype has just a few counts. The chain recombines TRBV12-3 or TRBV12-4 with TRBJ2-4, with 8 bases lining up with TRBD1. This CDR3 has 19 amino acids. The V and J ends lost 2 bases and 0 bases, in that order; junction bases with no gene match: 12. The CDR3 DNA reads TGTGCCAGCAGTTTAATCCGGGACAGGAGAACCTTAGCCAAAAACATTCAGTACTTC. This translates into CASSLIRDRRTLAKNIQYF.

This chain connects TRBV9 to TRBJ1-1; possibly TRBD1 for D (6 bases). Germline V CDR1 and CDR2: SGDLS, YYNGEE. Trimming stripped 3 bases from V and 4 bases from J, with 16 bases between. The CDR3 is 15 residues long. The CDR3 here is CASSAAQGGFTEAFF. CDR3 nucleotides: TGTGCCAGCAGCGCGGCACAGGGAGGGTTCACTGAAGCTTTCTTT.

V gene TRBV20-1 combines with J gene TRBJ2-5, with D tentatively TRBD1 (6 bases). The J call is in doubt because the DNA end fits TRBJ2-1 better. CDR1 and CDR2 (germline): DFQATT, SNEGSKA (reference sequence). This CDR3 has 13 amino acids. DNA of the CDR3: TGCAGTGCTAGAGCAGGGGCCGACAATGAGCAGTTCTTC. Translating it yields CSARAGADNEQFF.

This clonotype came up a few times. The chain is built from TRBV20-1 and TRBJ2-7; perhaps TRBD1 as D (5 bases). The CDR3 has 16 amino acids. V lost 0 bases and J lost 2, with 17 bases in between. In germline, CDR1 is DFQATT, CDR2 SNEGSKA (reference sequence). The CDR3 sequence: CSARDSIRTNTYEQYF. CDR3 DNA sequence: TGCAGTGCTAGAGATAGTATTCGGACAAACACCTACGAGCAGTACTTC.

The J gene is TRBJ2-1, the V gene TRBV7-9; 9 bases are a match to TRBD2. Unmatched junction bases numbered 6, after V lost 8 bases and J lost 4 bases. CDR3 length: 14 residues. Germline loops: CDR1 SEHNR, CDR2 FQNEAQ (reference sequence). The DNA for the CDR3 is TGTGCCAGCCGACCAGCGGGGGGTTACAATGAGCAGTTCTTC. Translated, it gives CASRPAGGYNEQFF.

This clonotype was seen a handful of times. The CDR3 sequence: CASTTGRTNEKLFF. The CDR3 coding sequence is TGTGCCAGCACGACAGGGAGAACTAATGAAAAACTGTTTTTT. The chain employs TRBV25-1 and TRBJ1-4, with 7 bases matching TRBD1. The V and J ends lost 7 bases and 1 base, in that order; junction bases with no gene match: 3. The CDR3 is 14 amino acids. Germline V gene sequence: CDR1 MGHDK, CDR2 SYGVNS.

A few counts support this clonotype. The rearrangement links TRBV20-1 to TRBJ1-1; D might be TRBD1 (5 bases). Trimming took off 6 bases at V and 11 bases at J, with 10 bases between the two ends. The CDR3 has 9 amino acids. Germline loops: CDR1 DFQATT, CDR2 SNEGSKA (reference sequence). The CDR3 loop is CSATAGAFF. In DNA form, the CDR3 reads TGCAGTGCCACTGCAGGGGCTTTCTTT.

The chain couples TRBV12-3 or TRBV12-4 to TRBJ2-7; 7 bases map to TRBD2. The CDR3 is made up of 15 amino acids. J lost 3 bases, V lost 6 bases, and 11 bases had no gene match. CDR3 sequence reads: CASSRGASGYYEQYF. CDR3 sequence (DNA): TGTGCCAGCAGCCGTGGTGCTAGCGGCTACTACGAGCAGTACTTC.

V and J are TRBV20-1 and TRBJ2-1; D gene uncertain. The V gene's germline CDR1 is DFQATT and CDR2 SNEGSKA (reference sequence). Trimming took off 3 bases at V and 5 bases at J, with 8 bases between the two ends. The CDR3 has 12 residues. The CDR3 nucleotides are TGCAGTGCTAGTTTGACTGACAATGAGCAGTTCTTC. Translated: CSASLTDNEQFF.

This clonotype occurred a few times. V and J are TRBV7-2 and TRBJ1-6, with 8 bases aligning to TRBD1. Germline V gene sequence: CDR1 SGHTA, CDR2 FQGNSA. With 4 bases clipped from V and 3 bases from J, the junction kept 5 bases outside the gene matches. The CDR3 runs to 16 residues. The CDR3 sequence: CASSSQGAGYNSPLHF. Here the CDR3 DNA reads TGTGCCAGCAGCTCCCAGGGGGCAGGCTATAATTCACCCCTCCACTTT.

This clonotype was picked up a small number of times. A read error is likely, as this CDR3 ends without the conserved phenylalanine or tryptophan. This rearrangement joins TRBV4-1 to TRBJ2-1, with D unclear. V was trimmed by 0 bases and J by 10 bases, leaving 7 bases between them. The CDR3 is 12 residues long. Germline V CDR1 and CDR2: MGHRA, YSYEKL. The CDR3 protein is CASSQDQREQFL. CDR3 in DNA: TGCGCCAGCAGCCAAGATCAAAGAGAGCAGTTCTTA.

This rearrangement joins TRBV7-9 to TRBJ2-1, with 9 bases that match TRBD1. The CDR3 is made up of 16 amino acids. The V gene end was trimmed by 5 bases and the J gene end by 8 bases; junction bases not matched to a gene: 13. CDR1 SEHNR and CDR2 FQNEAQ come from the germline V gene (reference sequence). CDR3 protein: CASSETTGTGIHEQFF. In nucleotides, the CDR3 is TGTGCCAGCAGCGAAACCACCGGGACAGGGATCCATGAGCAGTTCTTC. Looking up the rest from reference TRBV7-9 and TRBJ2-1 gives the full variable domain: DTGVSQNPRHKITKRGQNVTFRCDPISEHNRLYWYRQTLGQGPEFLTYFQNEAQLEKSRLLSDRFSAERPKGSFSTLEIQRTEQGDSAMYLCASSETTGTGIHEQFFGPGTRLTVL.

V and J are TRBV7-3 and TRBJ2-1; 10 bases agree with TRBD2. From germline, CDR1 is SGHTA and CDR2 FQGTGA. The CDR3 is made up of 18 amino acids. V shed 5 bases, J shed 5 bases, and the junction held 15 bases outside the gene matches. The CDR3 reads CASSLGAPWSGGDNEQFF. As DNA, the CDR3 is TGTGCCAGCAGCCTGGGGGCCCCATGGAGCGGGGGGGACAATGAGCAGTTCTTC.

The rearrangement uses TRBV30 and TRBJ2-1; 9 bases are shared with TRBD2. V shed 3 bases, J shed 4 bases, and the junction held 10 bases outside the gene matches. Germline lookup yields CDR1 GTSNPN and CDR2 SVGIG (reference sequence). The CDR3 is 16 amino acids. DNA of the CDR3: TGTGCCTGGAGGGGCGGGGGGGCCTCGCGTTACAATGAGCAGTTCTTC. Protein sequence: CAWRGGGASRYNEQFF. The whole variable domain, filled in from reference TRBV30 and TRBJ2-1, reads SQTIHQWPATLVQPVGSPLSLECTVEGTSNPNLYWYRQAAGRGLQLLFYSVGIGQISSEVPQNLSASRPQDRQFILSSKKLLLSDSGFYLCAWRGGGASRYNEQFFGPGTRLTVL.